These T cell receptor beta chains were read from a single sample in a study of T-cell reconstitution after alpha-beta-depleted transplantation in children. TCRdb passed the PCR reads through MiXCR, listing each CDR3 protein once. The table includes some 200,000 distinct CDR3 sequences, roughly 8.3% detected once. The material was PBMCs, mostly from graft donor cells, obtained 360 days after TCRalphabeta/CD19-depleted stem cell transplant. Every receptor here comes from a male patient between 2 and 15 years old who had a stem cell transplant for acute myeloid leukemia, so the T cells may come from the graft donor. Each CDR3 is given with its conserved first and last residue. The D gene is left open where the match is weak. Size tells how often a clone was seen (once, few, many) or the class of an expanded clone, and some rows leave it out.

j_gene	abundance	d_gene	v_gene	CDR3aa	CDR3nt
TRBJ1-1	NA	NA	TRBV11-2	CASSFEVVMNTEAFF	TGTGCCAGCAGCTTCGAGGTTGTGATGAACACTGAAGCTTTCTTT
TRBJ2-1	many	TRBD2	TRBV20-1	CSAREPPSGSGEQFF	TGCAGTGCTAGAGAGCCCCCTAGCGGGTCGGGTGAGCAGTTCTTC
TRBJ1-1	few	NA	TRBV12-3/TRBV12-4	CASRPRRGANTEAFF	TGTGCCAGCAGACCCAGGAGGGGGGCTAACACTGAAGCTTTCTTT
TRBJ2-1	few	TRBD2	TRBV20-1	CSARRLAGGYNNEQFF	TGCAGTGCTAGAAGACTAGCGGGAGGGTATAACAATGAGCAGTTCTTC
TRBJ1-1	many	NA	TRBV7-6	CASSPGRRGTEAFF	TGTGCCAGCAGCCCGGGCAGGCGCGGCACTGAAGCTTTCTTT
TRBJ1-2	NA	TRBD1	TRBV3-1	CASSLGQGASGYTF	TGTGCCAGCAGCCTGGGACAGGGGGCGTCTGGCTACACCTTC
TRBJ2-7	few	TRBD2	TRBV12-3/TRBV12-4	CASSLGDWGGQYF	TGTGCCAGCAGTTTGGGGGACTGGGGGGGGCAGTACTTC
TRBJ1-1	few	NA	TRBV12-3/TRBV12-4	CASSPENTEAFF	TGTGCCAGCAGTCCCGAAAACACTGAAGCTTTCTTT
TRBJ2-7	many	TRBD2	TRBV7-9	CASSSGLAGVNREQYF	TGTGCCAGCAGCTCGGGACTAGCGGGAGTTAACCGCGAGCAGTACTTC
TRBJ2-1	many	NA	TRBV12-3/TRBV12-4	CASSLAPSSYNEQFF	TGTGCCAGCAGTTTAGCGCCTAGCTCCTACAATGAGCAGTTCTTC
TRBJ2-3	NA	TRBD2	TRBV9	CASSVDRGGEDTQYF	TGTGCCAGCAGCGTAGATCGGGGGGGCGAAGATACGCAGTATTTT
TRBJ2-6	few	TRBD1	TRBV20-1	CSASRQGDSGANVLTF	TGCAGTGCTTCGAGACAGGGAGATTCTGGGGCCAACGTCCTGACTTTC
TRBJ1-1	few	NA	TRBV20-1	CSARRAGENTEAFF	TGCAGTGCTAGGCGTGCGGGTGAGAACACTGAAGCTTTCTTT
TRBJ2-2	medium-sized	NA	TRBV12-3/TRBV12-4	CASSPQEALGELFF	TGTGCCAGCAGCCCGCAGGAGGCTTTGGGGGAGCTGTTTTTT
TRBJ2-7	many	NA	TRBV7-9	CASSLVVGIHEQYF	TGTGCCAGCAGCTTAGTAGTGGGGATACACGAGCAGTACTTC
TRBJ2-5	NA	TRBD2	TRBV29-1	CSVDALRGLETQYF	TGCAGCGTTGACGCTCTGCGGGGGTTGGAGACCCAGTACTTC
TRBJ1-1	few	NA	TRBV4-3	CASSQGSTSAFF	TGCGCCAGCAGCCAAGGGTCTACTTCAGCTTTCTTT
TRBJ2-5	NA	NA	TRBV14	CASSQETAWSETQYF	TGTGCCAGCAGCCAAGAGACAGCCTGGTCGGAGACCCAGTACTTC
TRBJ2-7	few	TRBD2	TRBV28	CASSIRGGDYEQYF	TGTGCCAGCAGTATACGGGGGGGCGACTACGAGCAGTACTTC
TRBJ2-1	NA	NA	TRBV10-3	CAISARGETRNEQFF	TGTGCCATCAGTGCGCGGGGAGAGACTCGCAATGAGCAGTTCTTC
TRBJ2-5	NA	TRBD2	TRBV20-1	CSARDHPGLGAAETQYF	TGCAGTGCTAGGGATCACCCGGGACTAGGAGCTGCTGAGACCCAGTACTTC
TRBJ2-2	few	TRBD2	TRBV15	CATSGPLDAGGLTGELFF	TGTGCCACCAGCGGACCCCTAGATGCGGGAGGTTTAACCGGGGAGCTGTTTTTT
TRBJ2-5	few	NA	TRBV4-2	CASSQAPRVRDETQYF	TGTGCCAGCAGCCAAGCCCCCCGGGTCAGGGATGAGACCCAGTACTTC
TRBJ2-3	many	TRBD2	TRBV28	CASSSGTSGDTDTQYF	TGTGCCAGCAGCTCCGGGACTAGCGGGGATACAGATACGCAGTATTTT